These 4 T cell receptor beta chains share one sample of origin, sequenced in a study of blood T cell repertoires in COVID-19. Sequencing used immunoSEQ multiplex PCR; TCRdb keeps in-frame clones, though not all of them. The sample lists 450,000 to 500,000 clones; around 90% were seen once. The sample comprised PBMCs or T cells enriched from blood (not recorded which). The receptors were sampled from a woman aged 18 to 35 who had recovered from COVID-19.

The J gene is TRBJ1-5, the V gene TRBV10-3; D is undetermined. CDR1 is ENHRY and CDR2 is SYGVKD in the germline V gene. This CDR3 has 14 residues. V was shortened by 10 bases and J by 7 bases, with 20 bases between the two germline ends. CDR3 sequence reads: CATPFRTRRQPQHF. The CDR3 DNA follows: TGTGCCACCCCGTTTAGAACCCGGAGGCAGCCCCAGCATTTT.

The V and J genes are TRBV15 and TRBJ1-2; weak D call: TRBD1 (5 bases). V lost 3 bases and J lost 6, with 17 bases in between. Per the germline V gene, CDR1 is LNHNV and CDR2 is YYDKDF (reference sequence). The CDR3 length is 15 residues. CDR3 DNA sequence: TGTGCCACCAGCAGGGGGCAGGCAGTCAACCATGGCTACACCTTC. This translates into CATSRGQAVNHGYTF.

The J gene is TRBJ1-3, the V gene TRBV11-2; 9 positions agree with TRBD1. The CDR3 totals 15 residues. Per the germline V gene, CDR1 is SGHAT and CDR2 is FQNNGV. Trimming at V came to 5 bases and at J to 2 bases, leaving 4 bases not matched to a gene. The CDR3 coding sequence is TGTGCCAGCAGCCTCCGGGACAGGGCTGGAAACACCATATATTTT. Its translation: CASSLRDRAGNTIYF.

This clone was recorded at least ten times. The chain has TRBV7-9 and TRBJ1-5; 8 bases line up with TRBD1. The CDR3 totals 17 residues. Germline CDR1 is SEHNR and CDR2 is FQNEAQ (reference sequence). V shed 1 base and J 5 bases; nucleotides not matched to a gene: 10. The CDR3 coding sequence is TGTGCCAGCAGCTTAGGCCCAGGACAGGGAAGCGATCAGCCCCAGCATTTT. It yields the protein CASSLGPGQGSDQPQHF. The entire variable domain, with the rest obtained from reference TRBV7-9 and TRBJ1-5, is as follows: DTGVSQNPRHKITKRGQNVTFRCDPISEHNRLYWYRQTLGQGPEFLTYFQNEAQLEKSRLLSDRFSAERPKGSFSTLEIQRTEQGDSAMYLCASSLGPGQGSDQPQHFGDGTRLSIL.